This TCR beta chain comes out of a study of blood T cell repertoires in COVID-19. In the study overall: Sites across the United States, Italy and Spain contributed samples from acute and convalescent COVID-19.

As processed by the authors: Amplification with reference gene primers provided the estimates of nucleated cell counts. Sequencing used immunoSEQ multiplex PCR; TCRdb keeps in-frame clones, though not all of them. D and trimming were read from the DNA, whereas the V and J calls and clone size are those reported in that table. Of about 180,000 clones in the sample, approximately 83% were seen once. This clone was seen just once. The sequence derives from a woman in her sixties or seventies with acute or convalescent COVID-19. The sequencing sample was made of peripheral blood.

The chain's CDR3 is CASSQTHRAEAFF. DNA of the CDR3: TGTGCCAGCAGCCAGACCCACAGGGCTGAAGCTTTCTTT. The chain recombines TRBV14 with TRBJ1-1, with D perhaps matching TRBD1 (6 bases). Germline CDR1 reads SGHDN; CDR2 reads FVKESK. The CDR3 has 13 residues. With 3 bases removed from V and 6 bases from J, the gap between germline ends came to 11 bases.